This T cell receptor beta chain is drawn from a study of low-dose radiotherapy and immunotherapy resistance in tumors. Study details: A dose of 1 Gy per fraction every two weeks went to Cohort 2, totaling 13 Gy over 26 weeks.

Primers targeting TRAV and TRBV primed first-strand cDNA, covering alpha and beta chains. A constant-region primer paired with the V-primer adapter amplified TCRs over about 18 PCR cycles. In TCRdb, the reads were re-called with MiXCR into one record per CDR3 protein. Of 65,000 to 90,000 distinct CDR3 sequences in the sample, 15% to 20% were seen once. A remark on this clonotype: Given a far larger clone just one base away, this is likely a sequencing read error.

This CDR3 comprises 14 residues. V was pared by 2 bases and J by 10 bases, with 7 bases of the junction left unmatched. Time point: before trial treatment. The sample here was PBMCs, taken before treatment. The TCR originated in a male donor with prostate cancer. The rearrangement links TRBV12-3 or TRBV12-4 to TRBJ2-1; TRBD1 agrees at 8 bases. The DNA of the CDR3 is TGTGCCAGCAGTTTACCGCAGGGGGCTAACGAGCAGTTCTTC. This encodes CASSLPQGANEQFF.